A single sample is the source of the 17 T cell receptor beta chains below, sequenced in a study of T-cell memory formation after mild COVID-19. TCRdb independently ran MiXCR on the 5' RACE reads; one entry per CDR3 protein. The table has fewer than 700,000 distinct CDR3 sequences, about a sixth seen once; the top ten hold approximately 12%. Sequenced: PBMCs or a T cell subset sorted from them (not recorded which). These receptors all stem from an adult woman who had mild COVID-19 (a few samples of this study predate the infection). Cell type and time point are not known.

This clonotype appeared a few times. The chain recombines TRBV29-1 with TRBJ2-1, with a weak D call TRBD1 (7 bases). The CDR3 totals 14 residues. Germline values: CDR1 SQVTM, CDR2 ANQGSEA. Trimming took 1 base from V and 9 from J, leaving 16 bases between them. CDR3 sequence: CSVEGPGGLGEQFF. The CDR3 DNA sequence: TGCAGCGTTGAAGGGCCAGGGGGGTTGGGTGAGCAGTTCTTC.

This clonotype showed up just a few times. V usage is TRBV11-1 and J usage is TRBJ2-2, with D unclear. This CDR3 is 17 amino acids long. Trimming removed 4 bases at V and 0 bases at J, with 15 bases between. CDR1 and CDR2 (germline): SGHAT, FQDESV (reference sequence). As DNA, the CDR3 is TGTGCCAGCAGCTCATCATCTGGGCTGACGAACACCGGGGAGCTGTTTTTT. Protein: CASSSSSGLTNTGELFF. Together with reference TRBV11-1 and TRBJ2-2, the CDR3 gives the full variable domain: EAEVAQSPRYKITEKSQAVAFWCDPISGHATLYWYRQILGQGPELLVQFQDESVVDDSQLPKDRFSAERLKGVDSTLKIQPAELGDSAMYLCASSSSSGLTNTGELFFGEGSRLTVL.

The chain joins TRBV6-2 or TRBV6-3 to TRBJ2-2, with D possibly TRBD2 on 5 matching bases. The germline CDR1 and CDR2 sequences are MNHEY and SVGEGT. There are 14 residues in the CDR3. The germline V and J ends were trimmed by 7 bases and 7 bases, with 16 bases remaining between them. The CDR3 protein is CASTPREASGELFF. CDR3 nucleotide sequence: TGTGCCAGCACTCCTCGGGAAGCAAGCGGGGAGCTGTTTTTT.

The rearrangement joins TRBV18 to TRBJ2-3; 8 bases fit TRBD2. CDR3 length: 16 amino acids. V lost 3 bases, J lost 3 bases, and 8 bases stayed unmatched. Germline lookup yields CDR1 KGHSH and CDR2 LQKENI. This chain's CDR3 is CASSPESPGGTDTQYF. The CDR3 nucleotides read TGTGCCAGCTCACCGGAAAGCCCGGGGGGGACAGATACGCAGTATTTT.

This clonotype was detected a few times. The CDR3 is CSVEDLASGHSYEQYF. CDR3 in DNA: TGCAGCGTTGAAGATCTGGCCAGCGGGCACTCCTACGAGCAGTACTTC. The rearrangement joins TRBV29-1 to TRBJ2-7; maybe TRBD2 (6 bases). The V gene lost 0 bases and the J gene lost 0 bases, with 15 bases spanning the gap. CDR1 SQVTM and CDR2 ANQGSEA come from the germline V gene. The CDR3 spans 16 residues.

The chain carries TRBV12-3 or TRBV12-4 and TRBJ2-1; TRBD2 agrees at 13 bases. The CDR3 loop spans 15 amino acids. J lost 9 bases, V lost 6 bases, and 8 bases had no gene match. CDR3 coding DNA: TGTGCCAGCAGCGGTACTAGCGGGGGGGCCGGTGAGCAGTTCTTC. It specifies CASSGTSGGAGEQFF.

This clonotype was picked up a small number of times. V usage is TRBV4-3 and J usage is TRBJ2-7; TRBD1 aligns across 7 bases. Germline CDR1 LGHNA, CDR2 YSLEER. There are 15 residues in the CDR3. With 0 bases clipped from V and 2 bases from J, the junction kept 4 bases outside the gene matches. Here the CDR3 reads CASSQDSDRAYEQYF. DNA for the CDR3: TGCGCCAGCAGCCAAGATAGCGACAGGGCCTACGAGCAGTACTTC.

This clonotype was recorded a few times. The chain's CDR3 is CASSFGSGTEAFF. CDR3 bases: TGCGCCAGCAGCTTCGGGTCGGGCACTGAAGCTTTCTTT. The gene calls are TRBV5-1 and TRBJ1-1, with D hard to call. CDR3 length: 13 residues. Trimming shortened V by 2 bases and J by 4 bases, and 9 bases separated the two germline ends. Germline loops: CDR1 SGHRS, CDR2 YFSETQ.

The J gene is TRBJ1-1, the V gene TRBV24-1; D might be TRBD1 (5 bases). Trimming removed 4 bases from V and 0 bases from J, with 11 bases in between. Germline V gives CDR1 KGHDR, CDR2 SFDVKD. The CDR3 loop spans 15 amino acids. DNA for the CDR3: TGTGCCACCAGTGAGCGCGAGACAGTGAACACTGAAGCTTTCTTT. This gives the protein CATSERETVNTEAFF.

This clonotype was counted a few times. This chain connects TRBV2 to TRBJ2-6; 11 bases are a match to TRBD1. Germline V gives CDR1 SNHLY, CDR2 FYNNEI. This CDR3 is 15 amino acids long. V lost 11 bases, J lost 4 bases, and 7 bases stayed unmatched. CDR3 sequence reads: CAGGQGAAGANVLTF. The CDR3 DNA reads as TGTGCCGGAGGACAGGGGGCGGCGGGGGCCAACGTCCTGACTTTC.

Only a few counts were recorded for this clonotype. The chain joins TRBV25-1 to TRBJ2-3, with 7 bases identical to TRBD2. V lost 4 bases and J lost 6; bases outside the gene matches: 7. The CDR3 has 14 residues. CDR1 and CDR2 from the germline V gene are MGHDK and SYGVNS. The chain's CDR3 is CASSATGEGDTQYF. The CDR3, as DNA: TGTGCCAGCAGTGCGACGGGGGAGGGGGATACGCAGTATTTT. The complete variable domain, with remaining parts taken from reference TRBV25-1 and TRBJ2-3, reads EADIYQTPRYLVIGTGKKITLECSQTMGHDKMYWYQQDPGMELHLIHYSYGVNSTEKGDLSSESTVSRIRTEHFPLTLESARPSHTSQYLCASSATGEGDTQYFGPGTRLTVL.

Many counts were recorded for this clonotype. The rearrangement links TRBV20-1 to TRBJ2-7; 7 nucleotides match TRBD2. J was trimmed by 4 bases and V by 5 bases; bases with no gene match: 14. The germline V gene encodes CDR1 DFQATT and CDR2 SNEGSKA (reference sequence). This CDR3 spans 15 amino acids. CDR3 DNA: TGCAGTGCTGAGGCGATTACTAGCGAAGTGTACGAGCAGTACTTC. It translates to CSAEAITSEVYEQYF.

This chain links TRBV5-6 with TRBJ2-3; 9 bases line up with TRBD1. V gave up 4 bases and J gave up 3 bases; unmatched junction bases: 9. Germline values: CDR1 SGHDT, CDR2 YYEEEE. CDR3 length: 16 amino acids. CDR3 DNA sequence: TGTGCCAGCAGCAGAATGACAGGGGGAGGAACAGATACGCAGTATTTT. As protein: CASSRMTGGGTDTQYF.

The rearrangement joins TRBV9 to TRBJ2-5; D is unresolved. The CDR3 has 12 residues. Germline V lookup: CDR1 SGDLS, CDR2 YYNGEE. Trimming left V 4 bases short and J 5 bases short, with 9 bases between. The CDR3 sequence: CASSPPAETQYF. As DNA, the CDR3 is TGTGCCAGCAGCCCCCCTGCGGAGACCCAGTACTTC.

The chain's CDR3 is CASSYSNPREQYF. CDR3 sequence (DNA): TGTGCCAGCAGTTACTCGAACCCGCGCGAGCAGTACTTC. The gene calls are TRBV6-2 or TRBV6-3 and TRBJ2-7; D gene unclear. The CDR3 has 13 residues. CDR1 and CDR2 (germline): MNHEY, SVGEGT. V was pared by 0 bases and J by 6 bases, with 9 bases between.

The V call is TRBV5-4, the J call TRBJ2-5; 10 bases fit TRBD2. Germline lookup yields CDR1 SGHNT and CDR2 YYREEE (reference sequence). Trimming at V came to 3 bases and at J to 4 bases, leaving 12 bases not matched to a gene. This CDR3 has 17 amino acids. For the CDR3, the DNA is TGTGCCAGCAGCTCCGGCGCGGAGCGGGGGGGCCGAGAGACCCAGTACTTC. This translates into CASSSGAERGGRETQYF.

The chain links TRBV19 to TRBJ1-1; D unresolved. This CDR3 region has 15 residues. Germline assignment: CDR1 LNHDA and CDR2 SQIVND (reference sequence). V was pared by 5 bases and J by 0 bases, with 13 bases between. In nucleotides, the CDR3 is TGTGCCAGTAGTCGCGACGGGCAAGTGAACACTGAAGCTTTCTTT. It codes for CASSRDGQVNTEAFF.